This TCR beta chain came from a study of T cell responses to AZD1222 COVID-19 vaccine. General study results and limits: Regions left unmutated in variants are reportedly the target of nearly half of spike-specific TCRs. Repertoires were sampled only after the peak T cell response.

Deletions cut 2 bases from V and 1 base from J, with 15 bases between. This CDR3 spans 18 amino acids. CDR1 SGHVS and CDR2 FQNEAQ come from the germline V gene. The assay was immunoSEQ multiplex PCR, and TCRdb's table has in-frame clones only and misses some. The sample consists of roughly 150,000 clones, 80% to 95% of them appearing once. This clone was counted once. Its antigen remains unknown. V and J are TRBV7-8 and TRBJ2-6; D not certain. Sequences were derived from peripheral blood, sampled 28 days after the second AZD1222 dose. The clonotype comes from an adult who received the AZD1222 COVID-19 vaccine. The chain's CDR3 is CASSLPRSAASGANVLTF. The CDR3 nucleotides read TGTGCCAGCAGCTTACCCCGGTCGGCTGCTTCTGGGGCCAACGTCCTGACTTTC.